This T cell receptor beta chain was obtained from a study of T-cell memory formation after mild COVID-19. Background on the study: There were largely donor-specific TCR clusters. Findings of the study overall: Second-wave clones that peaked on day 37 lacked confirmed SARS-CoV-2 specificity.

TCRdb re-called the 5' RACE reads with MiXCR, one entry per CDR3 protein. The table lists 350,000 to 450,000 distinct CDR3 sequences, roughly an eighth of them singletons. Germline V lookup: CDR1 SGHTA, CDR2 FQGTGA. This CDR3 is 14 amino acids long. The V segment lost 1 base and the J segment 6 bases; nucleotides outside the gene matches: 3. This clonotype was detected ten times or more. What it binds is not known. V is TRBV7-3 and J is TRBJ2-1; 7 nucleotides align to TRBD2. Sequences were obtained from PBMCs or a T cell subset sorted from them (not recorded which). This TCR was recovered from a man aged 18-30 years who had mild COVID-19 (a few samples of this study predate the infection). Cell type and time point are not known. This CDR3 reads CASSLSGRTNEQFF. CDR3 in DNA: TGTGCCAGCAGCTTAAGCGGGAGAACCAATGAGCAGTTCTTC.